This entry lists 4 T cell receptor beta chains sequenced from one sample in a study of blood T cell repertoires in COVID-19. Using immunoSEQ multiplex PCR, the repertoire was profiled, and TCRdb retains in-frame clones only, with some absent. The sample lists more than 350,000 clones, roughly 89% occurring once. Sequenced material: PBMCs or T cells enriched from blood (not recorded which). The receptor source for this set is a woman in her fifties or sixties who had recovered from COVID-19.

The chain carries TRBV7-9 and TRBJ1-4; D gene uncertain. V lost 3 bases to trimming and J lost 5 bases, with 10 bases between them. Germline V gives CDR1 SEHNR, CDR2 FQNEAQ (reference sequence). This CDR3 comprises 14 residues. The CDR3, as DNA: TGTGCCAGCAGCTTCGCGGGAGTAAATGAAAAACTGTTTTTT. This gives the protein CASSFAGVNEKLFF.

V is TRBV9 and J is TRBJ1-2; no firm D call. Germline CDR1 is SGDLS and CDR2 is YYNGEE. The CDR3 consists of 11 residues. Trimming removed 3 bases from V and 8 bases from J, with 8 bases in between. Written as DNA, the CDR3 is TGTGCCAGCAGCGGTAGCGGCGGCTACACCTTC. Amino acids: CASSGSGGYTF.

The chain combines TRBV7-2 with TRBJ2-7; tentative D call: TRBD1 (6 bases). CDR1 is SGHTA, CDR2 FQGNSA, per germline. V was shortened by 3 bases and J by 0 bases, with 9 bases between the two germline ends. The CDR3 is 14 residues long. The chain's CDR3 is CASSFGGPSYEQYF. The CDR3 nucleotides read TGTGCCAGCAGCTTTGGGGGCCCCTCCTACGAGCAGTACTTC.

The chain is built from TRBV28 and TRBJ1-5, with D possibly being TRBD1 (5 bases). This CDR3 is 15 amino acids long. Germline-derived CDR1 and CDR2 are MDHEN and SYDVKM. Deletions cut 6 bases from V and 0 bases from J, with 12 bases between. CDR3 sequence: CASSLQVNSNQPQHF. The CDR3 DNA reads TGTGCCAGCAGCTTACAGGTGAATAGCAATCAGCCCCAGCATTTT. Filled out from reference TRBV28 and TRBJ1-5, the complete variable domain reads DVKVTQSSRYLVKRTGEKVFLECVQDMDHENMFWYRQDPGLGLRLIYFSYDVKMKEKGDIPEGYSVSREKKERFSLILESASTNQTSMYLCASSLQVNSNQPQHFGDGTRLSIL.